The subject of this entry is one T cell receptor (beta chain). The clone's antigen remains unknown. Per-nucleotide qualities are absent, and no much larger clonotype sits a single base away. From its cysteine to its phenylalanine, the CDR3 spans 14 amino acids. Just CDR3 DNA is preserved here, 42 bases in frame from base 1. The germline V end is reduced by 0 bases and the J end by 4 bases; junction bases left unmatched: 0. The sample's time point label is to be understood as: baseline, week 1 (first vaccination visit). In the paper's terms, the treatment or condition label means: pre-vaccination baseline after standard-of-care therapy. Newly diagnosed WHO grade 3 or 4 IDH1-mutant astrocytomas showing loss of nuclear ATRX were present in the donors. The samples were drawn from NOA16, a multicentre, single-arm, open-label phase I trial in Germany that tested a mutant IDH1 peptide vaccine in humans for the first time. Visit V03 blood draws served as the baseline sample for immunogenicity testing. Genomic DNA for TCRB sequencing was isolated from EDTA blood with the DNeasy Blood and Tissue Kit.

This sample stems from a study of a mutant IDH1 vaccine in newly diagnosed glioma (dated by TCRdb to 2020 to 2022). Regarding the study in general: Of the 30 or so patients who were treated, around 62% were male and around 40% were female, and the mean age was about 40 years. Longitudinal TCRB deep sequencing was performed for fewer than 30 treated patients wherever samples were available for exploratory analyses. Before enrollment, patients had received standard therapy of radiotherapy alone, temozolomide alone, or radiochemotherapy with temozolomide; most received the combination. Peripheral blood samples were drawn at six visits, namely V03 (baseline), V05, V07, V10, V12 and V13.

The full study reports these points: Availability determined which PBMC samples were chosen for TCRB deep sequencing. Immune responses induced by the vaccine were seen in over 80% of patients across multiple MHC alleles. Pseudoprogression seemed to be unrelated to changes in the top peripheral T cell clonotypes found by TCRB sequencing. It was noted by the authors that analyses of patient blood samples could not be reproduced owing to sample limitations.

The receptor library was made with the immunoSEQ multiplex PCR assay. Rearranged TCR beta chain sequences were amplified using the hsTCRB Kit according to the manufacturer's protocol. Sequencing of TCRB libraries was carried out on an Illumina MiSeq. In the paper's pipeline: The proprietary platform of the kit vendor was used for demultiplexing, trimming and gene mapping. In its TCRdb copy, this immuneACCESS table keeps in-frame sequences only and misses some clones. Where compared with another copy, unresolved V genes explain less than half of these, and the others have no known cause. That table gives V, J and clone size, and the DNA gave D and trimming. Across this sample there are over 80,000 clones, with roughly 90% seen only once. The top ten hold roughly 0.54% of the sample.

Sequences were derived from PBMCs, sampled from a glioma patient treated with radiotherapy, temozolomide or both. The sequence joins TRBV5-3 to TRBJ2-5; 10 bases in between match TRBD2. TRBV5-3 is noted as an ORF with a role that remains uncertain. The receptor was isolated from a woman aged 50 to 65 with glioma. The nucleotide sequence reads as follows: TGTGCCAGAAGCTTGGGACTAGCGGGAGAGACCCAGTACTTC. It is translated as CARSLGLAGETQYF.